These 32 T cell receptor beta chains were sequenced from one sample in a study of technical replicates of blood from a handful of donors. Generated by immunoSEQ multiplex PCR, the TCRdb table keeps only in-frame clones and is missing some. The sample includes 65,000 to 95,000 clones, 93% seen only once; the top ten take approximately 0.25%. Sequencing was carried out using T cells isolated from PBMCs. Receptor source: a human donor in good health.

The chain joins TRBV7-9 to TRBJ2-1, with TRBD2 identical over 10 bases. Per the germline V gene, CDR1 is SEHNR and CDR2 is FQNEAQ (reference sequence). V lost 5 bases and J lost 7; bases outside the gene matches: 5. The CDR3 is 14 residues long. DNA of the CDR3: TGTGCCAGCAGCCCCCCTAGCGGGAGAAATGAGCAGTTCTTC. It specifies CASSPPSGRNEQFF.

The rearrangement joins TRBV6-5 to TRBJ1-2, with 10 bases identical to TRBD1. Germline CDR1 and CDR2: MNHEY and SVGAGI. This CDR3 contains 15 residues. V shed 6 bases and J 4 bases; nucleotides not matched to a gene: 8. CDR3 bases: TGTGCCAGCAGCTATCCGGGACAGGGGAGCTATGGCTACACCTTC. Translated, it gives CASSYPGQGSYGYTF.

This sequence joins TRBV10-3 and TRBJ1-5; D is possibly TRBD1 (5 bases). Germline V CDR1 and CDR2: ENHRY, SYGVKD. V was trimmed by 6 bases and J by 6 bases, leaving 9 bases between them. This CDR3 is built from 12 residues. The CDR3 nucleotides read TGTGCCATCAGCGCCCAGGGTCAGCCCCAGCATTTT. Protein product: CAISAQGQPQHF.

A single count supports this clone. The chain couples TRBV30 to TRBJ1-5; possibly TRBD1 for D (6 bases). V was trimmed by 3 bases and J by 5 bases, leaving 17 bases between them. Germline CDR1 GTSNPN, CDR2 SVGIG (reference sequence). This CDR3 has 15 amino acids. The CDR3, as DNA: TGTGCCTGGAGGTTACCGGGACAAGTATATCAGCCCCAGCATTTT. Encoded protein: CAWRLPGQVYQPQHF. Full variable domain (outside the CDR3, taken from reference TRBV30 and TRBJ1-5): SQTIHQWPATLVQPVGSPLSLECTVEGTSNPNLYWYRQAAGRGLQLLFYSVGIGQISSEVPQNLSASRPQDRQFILSSKKLLLSDSGFYLCAWRLPGQVYQPQHFGDGTRLSIL.

V and J are TRBV13 and TRBJ2-2, with TRBD1 matching over 7 bases. The CDR3 runs 14 residues. CDR1 and CDR2 (germline): PRHDT, FYEKMQ (reference sequence). V shed 6 bases and J 6 bases; nucleotides not matched to a gene: 7. CDR3 coding DNA: TGTGCCAGCAGAGCTACAGGGGTGTCCGGGGAGCTGTTTTTT. It codes for CASRATGVSGELFF.

The rearrangement links TRBV6-1 to TRBJ1-1; tentatively, D is TRBD1 (6 bases). The germline CDR1 and CDR2 sequences are MNHNS and SASEGT. V was trimmed by 4 bases and J by 1 base, leaving 13 bases between them. The CDR3 is 15 amino acids. The CDR3 loop is CASSANRDRNTEAFF. CDR3 coding DNA: TGTGCCAGCAGTGCCAACAGGGATAGGAACACTGAAGCTTTCTTT.

The rearrangement joins TRBV6-6 to TRBJ1-5; possible D gene TRBD1, 6 bases. This CDR3 has 14 residues. V dropped 2 bases and J dropped 3 bases, with 8 bases sitting between them. Germline CDR1 MNHNY, CDR2 SVGAGI (reference sequence). CDR3 protein: CASSYTGSNQPQHF. The CDR3 DNA is TGTGCCAGCAGTTACACAGGGTCCAATCAGCCCCAGCATTTT.

This rearrangement joins TRBV6-5 to TRBJ1-2; D may be TRBD1 (5 bases). Deletions cut 7 bases from V and 11 bases from J, with 20 bases between. Germline CDR1 MNHEY, CDR2 SVGAGI. The CDR3 is 13 residues long. The CDR3 nucleotides read TGTGCCAGCATCGACAGCTGGAGTAGTGGGTACACCTTC. This encodes CASIDSWSSGYTF.

The rearrangement joins TRBV29-1 to TRBJ2-1, with 9 bases aligning to TRBD2. Germline values: CDR1 SQVTM, CDR2 ANQGSEA. J was trimmed by 7 bases and V by 4 bases; bases with no gene match: 2. The CDR3 consists of 12 residues. CDR3 DNA: TGCAGCGTTGGACTAGCGGAAAATGAGCAGTTCTTC. This encodes CSVGLAENEQFF.

The rearrangement uses TRBV11-3 and TRBJ2-7, with D possibly TRBD1 on 7 matching bases. Germline assignment: CDR1 SGHNT and CDR2 YENEEA. CDR3 length: 11 amino acids. The V gene lost 5 bases and the J gene lost 7 bases, with 9 bases spanning the gap. CDR3 DNA sequence: TGTGCCAGCAGCCAGGGGGGTGAGCAGTACTTC. Translated: CASSQGGEQYF.

The rearrangement links TRBV15 to TRBJ2-5, with 8 bases identical to TRBD1. Germline V gene lookup returns CDR1 LNHNV and CDR2 YYDKDF (reference sequence). Germline trimming cut 1 base from V and 5 bases from J; bases unmatched to any gene: 6. The CDR3 is 15 amino acids. This chain's CDR3 is CATSRGTGSMETQYF. In DNA, the CDR3 is TGTGCCACCAGCAGAGGGACAGGGTCGATGGAGACCCAGTACTTC.

This CDR3 is CASSQEYSLSYEQYF. The DNA for the CDR3 is TGTGCCAGCAGCCAAGAGTACTCCCTCTCCTACGAGCAGTACTTC. The J gene is TRBJ2-7, the V gene TRBV14; D gene unclear. Germline V gives CDR1 SGHDN, CDR2 FVKESK. CDR3 length equals 15 residues. V shed 0 bases and J shed 0 bases, with 9 bases lying between them.

The chain has TRBV6-1 and TRBJ2-7, with a tentative D call TRBD2 (6 bases). Trimming took 11 bases from V and 4 from J, leaving 6 bases between them. The germline gives CDR1 MNHNS, CDR2 SASEGT. CDR3 length: 9 residues. CDR3 in amino acids: CAGGYEQYF. Written as DNA, the CDR3 is TGTGCCGGAGGGTACGAGCAGTACTTC.

The chain recombines TRBV28 with TRBJ2-7, with 10 bases lining up with TRBD1. V gave up 6 bases and J gave up 1 base; unmatched junction bases: 6. Germline CDR1 reads MDHEN; CDR2 reads SYDVKM. The CDR3 runs to 15 residues. CDR3 protein: CASRTTGGKSYEQYF. The CDR3 nucleotides are TGTGCCAGCAGAACGACAGGGGGCAAGTCCTACGAGCAGTACTTC.

The chain links TRBV4-2 to TRBJ2-7; 8 bases align to TRBD2. The trim removed 1 base at V and 4 bases at J, leaving 12 bases unmatched. CDR3 length: 17 amino acids. From germline, CDR1 is LGHNA and CDR2 YNFKEQ. The CDR3 protein is CASSQVSGGGSEYEQYF. CDR3 nucleotides: TGTGCCAGCAGCCAAGTAAGCGGCGGGGGGAGCGAATACGAGCAGTACTTC.

In DNA form, the CDR3 reads TGTGCCAGCATTTTGAGCGGAGGGAACACTGAAGCTTTCTTT. Protein sequence: CASILSGGNTEAFF. The rearrangement uses TRBV6-1 and TRBJ1-1; D not resolved. The V and J ends lost 7 bases and 1 base respectively, with 13 bases between them. The CDR3 is 14 residues long. Germline assignment: CDR1 MNHNS and CDR2 SASEGT.

This rearrangement joins TRBV2 to TRBJ1-2; no reliable D call. Per germline, CDR1 SNHLY and CDR2 FYNNEI. CDR3 size: 15 residues. Trimming took off 1 base at V and 5 bases at J, with 14 bases between the two ends. CDR3 in amino acids: CASSEGQPAGYGYTF. In DNA form, the CDR3 reads TGTGCCAGCAGTGAAGGGCAGCCGGCAGGTTATGGCTACACCTTC. Complete variable domain (other parts from reference TRBV2 and TRBJ1-2): EPEVTQTPSHQVTQMGQEVILRCVPISNHLYFYWYRQILGQKVEFLVSFYNNEISEKSEIFDDQFSVERPDGSNFTLKIRSTKLEDSAMYFCASSEGQPAGYGYTFGSGTRLTVV.

V and J are TRBV4-1 and TRBJ1-4; D perhaps matches TRBD1 (6 bases). Germline V gene sequence: CDR1 MGHRA, CDR2 YSYEKL. This CDR3 contains 17 residues. Trimming shortened V by 4 bases and J by 4 bases, and 19 bases separated the two germline ends. The CDR3 DNA is TGCGCCAGCAGCCGGCCCCCGGGGGGCAATGGTAATGAAAAACTGTTTTTT. Protein sequence: CASSRPPGGNGNEKLFF.

This rearrangement joins TRBV9 to TRBJ1-2; no clear D. CDR3 length equals 14 residues. V lost 0 bases, J lost 8 bases, and 14 bases lay in between. Germline CDR1 SGDLS, CDR2 YYNGEE. This CDR3 reads CASSVAGNVYGYTF. CDR3 sequence (DNA): TGTGCCAGCAGCGTAGCGGGGAACGTCTACGGCTACACCTTC.

The chain employs TRBV10-1 and TRBJ1-1; D call uncertain. Trimming pared 0 bases from V and 7 bases from J, leaving 9 bases between. The CDR3 length is 13 residues. Germline V CDR1 and CDR2: WNHNN, SYGVQD (reference sequence). CDR3 bases: TGCGCCAGCAGTGAGTCCTATAGTGGTGAAGCTTTCTTT. Residues: CASSESYSGEAFF.

This sequence joins TRBV7-8 and TRBJ2-2; 8 bases are a match to TRBD2. This CDR3 region has 15 residues. V was clipped by 8 bases and J by 0 bases; unmatched bases: 5. Germline CDR1 reads SGHVS; CDR2 reads FQNEAQ. The CDR3 protein is CASDSGNANTGELFF. CDR3 sequence (DNA): TGTGCCAGCGATAGCGGGAACGCGAACACCGGGGAGCTGTTTTTT.

The CDR3 nucleotides read TGTGCCAGCAGCCCCCCTTCGGGGACTGAAGCTTTCTTT. This translates into CASSPPSGTEAFF. The genes are TRBV7-6 and TRBJ1-1; no reliable D call. V gave up 5 bases and J gave up 5 bases, with 12 bases separating them. Germline V CDR1 and CDR2: SGHVS, FNYEAQ. There are 13 residues in the CDR3.

The chain carries TRBV9 and TRBJ2-2; 8 bases are a match to TRBD1. The CDR3 loop spans 15 amino acids. Trimming removed 0 bases from V and 6 bases from J; junction bases left unmatched: 4. Germline CDR1 is SGDLS and CDR2 is YYNGEE. The CDR3 nucleotides are TGTGCCAGCAGCGTAGGGGCAGGGGGCCCCGGGGAGCTGTTTTTT. It encodes CASSVGAGGPGELFF.

This rearrangement joins TRBV5-6 to TRBJ1-2; D is unclear. Trimming stripped 6 bases from V and 8 bases from J, with 20 bases between. The CDR3 runs 14 residues. The germline CDR1 and CDR2 sequences are SGHDT and YYEEEE. The CDR3 bases are TGTGCCAGCATTTCCGAAGGCGTGGGCGGGGGCTACACCTTC. Protein: CASISEGVGGGYTF.

V usage is TRBV5-1 and J usage is TRBJ1-2; 8 nucleotides align to TRBD1. Germline CDR1 SGHRS, CDR2 YFSETQ. The CDR3 loop spans 15 amino acids. The J segment lost 3 bases and the V segment lost 4 bases, leaving 8 bases of the junction unmatched. The CDR3 loop is CASSPRQGIDYGYTF. In DNA form, the CDR3 reads TGCGCCAGCAGCCCCAGACAGGGGATAGACTATGGCTACACCTTC.

The chain joins TRBV28 to TRBJ1-3; 7 bases match TRBD1. The CDR3 is 15 amino acids. CDR1 and CDR2 from the germline V gene are MDHEN and SYDVKM. The V segment lost 3 bases and the J segment 1 base; nucleotides outside the gene matches: 3. CDR3 in DNA: TGTGCCAGCAGTTTGGCGACAGGGTCTGGAAACACCATATATTTT. Translated: CASSLATGSGNTIYF.

The gene calls are TRBV4-1 and TRBJ2-7; D is perhaps TRBD1 (6 bases). Germline CDR1 and CDR2: MGHRA and YSYEKL. The CDR3 sequence is 15 residues long. Trimming shortened V by 1 base and J by 0 bases, and 10 bases separated the two germline ends. CDR3 residues: CASSQGPGVSYEQYF. For the CDR3, the DNA is TGCGCCAGCAGCCAAGGGCCAGGGGTCTCCTACGAGCAGTACTTC.

The V and J genes are TRBV4-1 and TRBJ2-5; 7 nucleotides agree with TRBD2. V dropped 2 bases and J dropped 5; count of bases not matched to a gene: 23. Germline lookup yields CDR1 MGHRA and CDR2 YSYEKL. The length of the CDR3 is 20 residues. The chain's CDR3 is CASSQYPGGGYLAGTETQYF. The CDR3, as DNA: TGCGCCAGCAGCCAATACCCTGGGGGGGGGTATCTAGCAGGAACGGAGACCCAGTACTTC.

The V and J genes are TRBV9 and TRBJ2-3, with TRBD2 matching 12 bases. The V segment lost 1 base and the J segment 2 bases; nucleotides outside the gene matches: 11. The CDR3 is made up of 19 amino acids. CDR1 SGDLS and CDR2 YYNGEE come from the germline V gene. The CDR3 coding sequence is TGTGCCAGCAGCGTAAGGCGAGGACTAGCGGGAAGGAACACAGATACGCAGTATTTT. Protein sequence: CASSVRRGLAGRNTDTQYF.

The chain uses TRBV2 and TRBJ1-3; TRBD1 matches at 7 bases. V trimming: 6 bases; J trimming: 1 base; junction bases outside the gene matches: 3. This CDR3 has 14 amino acids. Germline CDR1 SNHLY, CDR2 FYNNEI. The CDR3 nucleotides read TGTGCCAGCAGCCTGACAGGGTCTGGAAACACCATATATTTT. Protein product: CASSLTGSGNTIYF.

The V gene is TRBV6-5, the J gene TRBJ1-1; D is unresolved. This CDR3 contains 14 residues. V was shortened by 6 bases and J by 0 bases, with 11 bases between the two germline ends. Germline V gene data show CDR1 as MNHEY and CDR2 as SVGAGI. The CDR3 DNA reads TGTGCCAGCAGCCCGACAAAGCTGAACACTGAAGCTTTCTTT. It is translated as CASSPTKLNTEAFF.

The rearrangement uses TRBV6-1 and TRBJ2-7; TRBD2 matches 7 bases. The CDR3 covers 13 residues. The junction had 3 bases not matched to a gene; V was cut back by 6 bases and J by 1 base. Germline V gives CDR1 MNHNS, CDR2 SASEGT. The DNA of the CDR3 is TGTGCCAGCAGCCGGGACTATTCCTACGAGCAGTACTTC. Translating it yields CASSRDYSYEQYF.